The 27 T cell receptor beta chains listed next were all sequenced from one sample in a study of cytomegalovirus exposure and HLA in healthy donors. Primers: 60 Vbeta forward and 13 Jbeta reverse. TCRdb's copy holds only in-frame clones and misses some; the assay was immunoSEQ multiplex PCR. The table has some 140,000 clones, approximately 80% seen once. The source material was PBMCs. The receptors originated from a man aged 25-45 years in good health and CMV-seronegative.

The CDR3 here is CASSRQGASEQYF. CDR3 sequence (DNA): TGTGCCAGCAGCCGACAGGGGGCTAGTGAGCAGTACTTC. The chain joins TRBV6-1 to TRBJ2-7; the match to TRBD1 covers 10 bases. The CDR3 sequence is 13 residues long. Germline CDR1 MNHNS, CDR2 SASEGT. Germline trimming cut 6 bases from V and 7 bases from J; bases unmatched to any gene: 6.

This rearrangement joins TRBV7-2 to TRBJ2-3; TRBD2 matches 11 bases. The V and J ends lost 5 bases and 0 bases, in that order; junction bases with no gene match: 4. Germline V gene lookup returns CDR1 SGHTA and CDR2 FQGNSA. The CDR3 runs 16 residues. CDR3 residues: CASSPRLAGSTDTQYF. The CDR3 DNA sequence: TGTGCCAGCAGCCCCAGACTAGCGGGAAGCACAGATACGCAGTATTTT.

CDR3 in amino acids: CASFRTSGSYEQFF. In nucleotides, the CDR3 is TGTGCCTCGTTCAGGACTAGCGGGAGCTATGAGCAGTTCTTC. The chain is built from TRBV6-1 and TRBJ2-1; 13 positions agree with TRBD2. CDR3 size: 14 residues. The J segment lost 8 bases and the V segment lost 11 bases, leaving 9 bases of the junction unmatched. Per the germline V gene, CDR1 is MNHNS and CDR2 is SASEGT.

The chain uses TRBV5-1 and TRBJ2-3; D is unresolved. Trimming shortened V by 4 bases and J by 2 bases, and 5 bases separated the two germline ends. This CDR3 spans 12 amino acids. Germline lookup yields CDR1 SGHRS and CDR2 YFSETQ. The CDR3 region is CASSPYTDTQYF. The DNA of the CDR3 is TGCGCCAGCAGCCCGTACACAGATACGCAGTATTTT.

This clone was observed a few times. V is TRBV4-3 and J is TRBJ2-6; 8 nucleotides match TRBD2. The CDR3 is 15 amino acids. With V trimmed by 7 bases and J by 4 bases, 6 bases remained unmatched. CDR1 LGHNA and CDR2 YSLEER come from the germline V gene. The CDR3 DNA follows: TGCGCCAGCACCTATCGGGGGGGAGGGGCCAACGTCCTGACTTTC. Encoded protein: CASTYRGGGANVLTF.

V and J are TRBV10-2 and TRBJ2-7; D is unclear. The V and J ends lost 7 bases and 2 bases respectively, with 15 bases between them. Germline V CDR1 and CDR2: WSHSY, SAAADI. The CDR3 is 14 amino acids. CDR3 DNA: TGCGCCAGCACCTCGACATCCCACCCCTACGAGCAGTACTTC. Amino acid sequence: CASTSTSHPYEQYF.

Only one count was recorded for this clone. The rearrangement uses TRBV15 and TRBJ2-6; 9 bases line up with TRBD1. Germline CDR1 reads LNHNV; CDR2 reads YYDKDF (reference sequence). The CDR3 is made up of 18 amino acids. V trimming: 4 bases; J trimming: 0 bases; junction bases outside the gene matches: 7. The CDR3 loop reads CATSTRQGEPSGANVLTF. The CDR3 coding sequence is TGTGCCACCAGCACCAGACAGGGGGAACCCTCTGGGGCCAACGTCCTGACTTTC. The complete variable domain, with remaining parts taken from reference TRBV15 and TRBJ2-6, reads DAMVIQNPRYQVTQFGKPVTLSCSQTLNHNVMYWYQQKSSQAPKLLFHYYDKDFNNEADTPDNFQSRRPNTSFCFLDIRSPGLGDTAMYLCATSTRQGEPSGANVLTFGAGSRLTVL.

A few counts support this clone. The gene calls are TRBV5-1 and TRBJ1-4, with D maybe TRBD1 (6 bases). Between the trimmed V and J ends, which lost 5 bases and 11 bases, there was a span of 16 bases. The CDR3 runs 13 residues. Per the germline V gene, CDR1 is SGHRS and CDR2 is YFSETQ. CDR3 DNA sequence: TGCGCCAGCAGGAGGGATACAGGGTGGAAACTGTTTTTT. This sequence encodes CASRRDTGWKLFF.

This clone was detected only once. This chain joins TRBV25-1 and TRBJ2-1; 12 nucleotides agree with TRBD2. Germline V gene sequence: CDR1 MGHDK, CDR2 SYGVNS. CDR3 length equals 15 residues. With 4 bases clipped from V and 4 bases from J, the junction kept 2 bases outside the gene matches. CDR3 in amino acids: CASSGGTSGYNEQFF. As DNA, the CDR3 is TGTGCCAGCAGTGGCGGGACTAGCGGGTACAATGAGCAGTTCTTC. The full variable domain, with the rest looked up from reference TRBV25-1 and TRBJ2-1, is EADIYQTPRYLVIGTGKKITLECSQTMGHDKMYWYQQDPGMELHLIHYSYGVNSTEKGDLSSESTVSRIRTEHFPLTLESARPSHTSQYLCASSGGTSGYNEQFFGPGTRLTVL.

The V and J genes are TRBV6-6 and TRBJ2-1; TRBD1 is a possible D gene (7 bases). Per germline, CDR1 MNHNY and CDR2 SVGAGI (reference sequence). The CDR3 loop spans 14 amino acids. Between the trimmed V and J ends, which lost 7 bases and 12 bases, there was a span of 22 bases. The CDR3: CASTSLGGGTGQFF. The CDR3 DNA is TGTGCCAGCACCTCGTTAGGGGGCGGGACTGGGCAGTTCTTC.

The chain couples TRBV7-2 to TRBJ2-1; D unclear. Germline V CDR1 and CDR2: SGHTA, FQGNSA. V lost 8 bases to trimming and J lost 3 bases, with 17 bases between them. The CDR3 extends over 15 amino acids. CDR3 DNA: TGTGCCAGCGGGCCCCGATTAGATGACTACAATGAGCAGTTCTTC. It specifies CASGPRLDDYNEQFF. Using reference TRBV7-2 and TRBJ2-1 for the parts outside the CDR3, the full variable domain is GAGVSQSPSNKVTEKGKDVELRCDPISGHTALYWYRQSLGQGLEFLIYFQGNSAPDKSGLPSDRFSAERTGGSVSTLTIQRTQQEDSAVYLCASGPRLDDYNEQFFGPGTRLTVL.

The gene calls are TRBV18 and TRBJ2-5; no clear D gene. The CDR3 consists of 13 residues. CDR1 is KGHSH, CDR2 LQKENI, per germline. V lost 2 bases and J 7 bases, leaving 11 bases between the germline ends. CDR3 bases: TGTGCCAGCTCACCAAGACAAGACGTGACCCAGTACTTC. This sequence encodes CASSPRQDVTQYF.

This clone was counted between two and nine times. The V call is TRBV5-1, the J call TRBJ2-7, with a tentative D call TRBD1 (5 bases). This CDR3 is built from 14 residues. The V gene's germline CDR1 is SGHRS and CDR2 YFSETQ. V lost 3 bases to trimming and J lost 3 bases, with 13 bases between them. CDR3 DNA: TGCGCCAGCAGCTCTGACAGAAATGACTACGAGCAGTACTTC. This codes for CASSSDRNDYEQYF.

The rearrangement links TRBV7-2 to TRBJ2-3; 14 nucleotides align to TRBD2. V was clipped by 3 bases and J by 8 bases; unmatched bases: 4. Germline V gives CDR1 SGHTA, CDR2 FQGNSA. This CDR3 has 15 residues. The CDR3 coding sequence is TGTGCCAGCAGCTTCCAGGGACTAGCGGGAGTTACGCAGTATTTT. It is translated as CASSFQGLAGVTQYF.

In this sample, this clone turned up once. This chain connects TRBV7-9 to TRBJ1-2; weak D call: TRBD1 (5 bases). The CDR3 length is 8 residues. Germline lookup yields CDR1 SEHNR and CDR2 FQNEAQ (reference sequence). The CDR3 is CAGDGYTF. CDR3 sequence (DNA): TGTGCAGGGGATGGCTACACCTTC.

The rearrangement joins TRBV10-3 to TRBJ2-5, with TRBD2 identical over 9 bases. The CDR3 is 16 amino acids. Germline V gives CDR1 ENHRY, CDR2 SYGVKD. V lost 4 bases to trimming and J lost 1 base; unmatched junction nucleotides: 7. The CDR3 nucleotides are TGTGCCATCAGTGGGCAAACTAGCGGGCTCCAAGAGACCCAGTACTTC. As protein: CAISGQTSGLQETQYF.

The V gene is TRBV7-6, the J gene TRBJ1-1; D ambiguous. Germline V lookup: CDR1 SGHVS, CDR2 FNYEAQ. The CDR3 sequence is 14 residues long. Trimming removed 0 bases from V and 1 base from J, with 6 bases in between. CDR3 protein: CASSLALRNTEAFF. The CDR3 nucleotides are TGTGCCAGCAGCTTAGCGCTGAGGAACACTGAAGCTTTCTTT.

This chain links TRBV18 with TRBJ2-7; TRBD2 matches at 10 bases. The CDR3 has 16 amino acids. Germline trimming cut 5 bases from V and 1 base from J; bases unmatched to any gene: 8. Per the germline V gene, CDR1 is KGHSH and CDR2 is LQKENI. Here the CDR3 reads CASSSTSGRLSYEQYF. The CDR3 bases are TGTGCCAGCTCATCGACTAGCGGGCGTTTATCCTACGAGCAGTACTTC.

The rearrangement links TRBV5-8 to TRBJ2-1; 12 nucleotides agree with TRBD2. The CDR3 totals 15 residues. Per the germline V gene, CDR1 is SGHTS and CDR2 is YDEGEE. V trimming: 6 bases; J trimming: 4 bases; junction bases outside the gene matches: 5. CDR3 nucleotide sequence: TGTGCCAGCACCACTCTAGCGGGAGGGTACAATGAGCAGTTCTTC. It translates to CASTTLAGGYNEQFF.

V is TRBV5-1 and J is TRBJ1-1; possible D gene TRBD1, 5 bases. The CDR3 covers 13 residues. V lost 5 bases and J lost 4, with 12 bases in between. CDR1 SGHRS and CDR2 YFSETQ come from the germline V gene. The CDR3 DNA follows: TGCGCCAGCAGGGCTCAAGGGGCCACTGAAGCTTTCTTT. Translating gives CASRAQGATEAFF.

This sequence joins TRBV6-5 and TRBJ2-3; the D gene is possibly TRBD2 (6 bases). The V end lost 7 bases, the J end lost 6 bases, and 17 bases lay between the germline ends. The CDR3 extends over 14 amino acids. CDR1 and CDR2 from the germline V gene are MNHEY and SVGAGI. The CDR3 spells CASTRPGLTDTQYF. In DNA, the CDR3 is TGTGCCAGCACTCGACCGGGACTTACGGATACGCAGTATTTT.

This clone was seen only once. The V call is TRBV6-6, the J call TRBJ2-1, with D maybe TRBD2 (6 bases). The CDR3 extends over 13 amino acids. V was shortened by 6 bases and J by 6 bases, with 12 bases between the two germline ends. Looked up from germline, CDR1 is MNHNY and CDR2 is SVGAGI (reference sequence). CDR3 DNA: TGTGCCAGCAGCGAACCGACTAGCAATGAGCAGTTCTTC. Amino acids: CASSEPTSNEQFF.

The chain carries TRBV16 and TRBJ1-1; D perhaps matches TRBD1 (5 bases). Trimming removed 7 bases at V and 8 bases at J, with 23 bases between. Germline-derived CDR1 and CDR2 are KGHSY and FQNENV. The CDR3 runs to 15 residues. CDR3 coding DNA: TGTGCCAGCACCCCGTTGGGGGGAGAGGTCGAGGAAGCTTTCTTT. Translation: CASTPLGGEVEEAFF.

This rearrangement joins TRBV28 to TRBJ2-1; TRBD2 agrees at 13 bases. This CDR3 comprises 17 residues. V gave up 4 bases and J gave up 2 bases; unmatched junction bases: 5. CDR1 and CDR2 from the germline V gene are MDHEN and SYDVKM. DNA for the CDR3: TGTGCCAGCAGTTGGACTAGCGGGAGAAGACCCTACAATGAGCAGTTCTTC. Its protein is CASSWTSGRRPYNEQFF.

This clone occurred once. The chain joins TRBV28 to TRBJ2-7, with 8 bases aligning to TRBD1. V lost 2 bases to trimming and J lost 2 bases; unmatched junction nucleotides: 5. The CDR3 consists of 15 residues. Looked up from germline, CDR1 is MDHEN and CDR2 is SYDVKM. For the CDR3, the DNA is TGTGCCAGCAGTTTAGCGACAGGGGCCCCCTACGAGCAGTACTTC. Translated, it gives CASSLATGAPYEQYF.

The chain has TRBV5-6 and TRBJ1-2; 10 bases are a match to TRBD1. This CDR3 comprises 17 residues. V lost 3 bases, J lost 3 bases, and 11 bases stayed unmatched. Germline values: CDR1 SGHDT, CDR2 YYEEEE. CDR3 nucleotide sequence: TGTGCCAGCAGCTCGACAGGGGGCTCGGGGGTGGACTATGGCTACACCTTC. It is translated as CASSSTGGSGVDYGYTF.

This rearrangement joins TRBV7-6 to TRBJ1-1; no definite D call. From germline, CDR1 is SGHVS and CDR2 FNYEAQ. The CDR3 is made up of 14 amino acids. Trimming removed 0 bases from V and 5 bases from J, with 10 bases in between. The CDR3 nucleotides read TGTGCCAGCAGCTTAGCGCCGGTTCTGACTGAAGCTTTCTTT. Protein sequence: CASSLAPVLTEAFF.